This T cell receptor beta chain was identified during a study of beta chain features in type 1 diabetes. Study-level points and caveats: PCR, the amplification step, might favor shorter templates, equally in patients and controls.

Expressed TCRB transcripts were sequenced after all isolated RNA was converted to cDNA. There were about 3.5 million reads on average in the naive, central memory and regulatory T cell samples. Only in-frame clones appear in the TCRdb table, and some are missing; sequencing was by immunoSEQ multiplex PCR. The sample contains a few hundred thousand clones, approximately 11% of which appear only once. CDR3 length: 15 amino acids. Germline V lookup: CDR1 SGHNT, CDR2 YYREEE (reference sequence). With V trimmed by 3 bases and J by 6 bases, 8 bases remained unmatched. In its sample, this clone was seen a few times. No antigen is known for it.

The specimen sequenced was naive CD4+ T cells from blood. The receptor comes from a woman between 25 and 40 years old in good health. The V and J genes are TRBV5-4 and TRBJ2-2; 7 positions match TRBD2. CDR3 residues: CASSYGGGSPGELFF. In nucleotides, the CDR3 is TGTGCCAGCAGCTATGGGGGGGGGAGCCCCGGGGAGCTGTTTTTT.